This T cell receptor beta chain was recorded in a study of blood T cell repertoires in COVID-19 (dated by TCRdb to the early 2020s). Notes on the research overall: Samples from collaborators originated in the United States, Italy and Spain and spanned both the acute and convalescent phases of COVID-19. The material from the prospective study consisted of cDNA or gDNA derived from T cells, B-cell-depleted T cells, or PBMCs. Deeply sampled blood TCRbeta repertoires from subjects exposed to, actively infected with, or recovered from COVID-19 were included in the dataset. The repertoires were released in a freely available public database meant as a resource for research on the immune response to SARS-CoV-2. The samples were drawn from the first 160 participants of the ongoing ImmuneRACE study and from some 1,300 subjects provided by 6 global collaborators. A de-identified subject ID, COVID-19 status, age in years and sex were almost always included in the sample metadata. HLA class I and class II types, where available, came from metadata supplied by the sample provider rather than from assay-based typing. Study-level results and caveats: Clinical and demographic metadata were provided uncurated, with the amount varying by source and participant.

A second Seattle source provided samples from volunteer blood donors who had recovered from COVID-19. Collaborating institutions collected whole blood in K2EDTA tubes following their own protocols. For TCRbeta analysis, collaborators shipped samples in one of three forms: frozen whole blood, isolated PBMCs, or DNA extracted from either of those sample types. TCRbeta CDR3 regions were amplified from genomic DNA using the immunoSEQ Assay, a bias-controlled multiplex PCR. The study's processing was this. Within the assay, amplification of reference gene primers was used to estimate how many nucleated cells each sample contained. Sequence reads were collapsed and filtered to measure the absolute abundance of every unique TCRbeta CDR3 rearrangement. Productive Simpson clonality was computed per sample as the square root of Simpson's diversity index over productive rearrangements. The table was pulled from immuneACCESS by TCRdb, which kept in-frame rearrangements only. Such tables lose some clones; where checked, under half of the loss comes from unresolved V genes, and the rest has no known cause. V and J calls and clone size follow that table, whereas D and trimming were derived from the DNA. Within this sample are under 300,000 clones, with about 79% of them counted one time only. The ten largest clones take up 2% to 2.5% of the sample.

As to this clone: Its specific antigen is unknown. Base qualities are missing; no much larger clone stands one base away.

The sequence derives from a man aged 40-49 years who had recovered from COVID-19. The specimen sequenced was peripheral blood.

This receptor carries the CDR3 CASTAGTGASYEQYF. The DNA is TGTGCCAGCACCGCCGGGACAGGGGCCTCCTACGAGCAGTACTTC. The sequence is built from TRBV6-5 and TRBJ2-7, with 10 middle bases fitting TRBD1. Taken from cysteine to phenylalanine, the CDR3 has 15 residues. This entry keeps only the CDR3 DNA: 45 bases, framed from base 1. At the junction V is shortened by 7 bases and J by 0 bases; bases outside the gene matches: 6. Via the germline V gene, CDR1 is MNHEY and CDR2 SVGAGI.